This T cell receptor beta chain was captured in a study of blood T cell repertoires in COVID-19. After removal of 0 bases from V and 3 bases from J, the junction contained 5 bases not matched to a gene. Germline assignment: CDR1 SGDLS and CDR2 YYNGEE. CDR3 length: 15 residues. Produced via immunoSEQ multiplex PCR; TCRdb's table is partial and in-frame only. This sample has approximately 300,000 clones; over 75% occur once, and the top ten carry approximately 4%. What was sequenced was peripheral blood. The source of this sequence is a woman aged 50 to 60 with active or convalescent COVID-19. The gene calls are TRBV9 and TRBJ2-7; the match to TRBD1 covers 8 bases. The CDR3 sequence is CASSVGDRPYYEQYF. CDR3 nucleotide sequence: TGTGCCAGCAGCGTAGGGGACAGGCCGTACTACGAGCAGTACTTC.